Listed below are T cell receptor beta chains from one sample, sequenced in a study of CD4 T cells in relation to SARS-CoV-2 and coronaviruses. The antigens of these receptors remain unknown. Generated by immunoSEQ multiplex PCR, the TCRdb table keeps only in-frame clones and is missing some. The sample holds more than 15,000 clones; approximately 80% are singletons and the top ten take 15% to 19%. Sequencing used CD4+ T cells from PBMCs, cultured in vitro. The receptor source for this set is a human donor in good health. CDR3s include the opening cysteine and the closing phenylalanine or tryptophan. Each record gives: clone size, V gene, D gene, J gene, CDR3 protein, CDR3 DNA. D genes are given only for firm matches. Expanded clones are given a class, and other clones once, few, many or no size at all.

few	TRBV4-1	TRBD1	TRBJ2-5	CASSQPGQGETQYF	TGCGCCAGCAGCCAACCGGGACAGGGGGAGACCCAGTACTTC
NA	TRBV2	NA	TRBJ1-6	CASRDPTGWTESPLHF	TGTGCCAGCAGAGACCCTACAGGGTGGACAGAGTCACCCCTCCACTTT
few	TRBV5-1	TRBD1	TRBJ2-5	CASSLVSDRGETQYF	TGCGCCAGCAGCTTGGTATCCGACAGGGGAGAGACCCAGTACTTC
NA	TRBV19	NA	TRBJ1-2	CASSEGFGYTF	TGTGCCAGTAGTGAGGGCTTTGGCTACACCTTC
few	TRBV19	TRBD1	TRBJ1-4	CASSQGGATNEKLFF	TGTGCCAGTAGTCAAGGGGGCGCGACTAATGAAAAACTGTTTTTT
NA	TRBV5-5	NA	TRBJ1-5	CASSLGVGGDQPQHF	TGTGCCAGCAGCTTGGGTGTGGGGGGGGATCAGCCCCAGCATTTT
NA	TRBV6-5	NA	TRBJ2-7	CASSTHYEQYF	TGTGCCAGCAGTACCCACTACGAGCAGTACTTC
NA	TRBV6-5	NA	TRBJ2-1	CASSYDSRVTEQFF	TGTGCCAGCAGTTACGATTCCAGGGTGACTGAGCAGTTCTTC
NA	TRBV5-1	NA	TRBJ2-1	CASSLDWNNEQFF	TGCGCCAGCAGCCTCGACTGGAACAATGAGCAGTTCTTC
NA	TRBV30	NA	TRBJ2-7	CAWSPPVEARKYF	TGTGCCTGGAGCCCCCCCGTGGAGGCTCGTAAGTACTTC
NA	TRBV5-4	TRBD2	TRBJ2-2	CASSSWTSGRVAGELFF	TGTGCCAGCAGCTCCTGGACTAGCGGGAGAGTTGCCGGGGAGCTGTTTTTT
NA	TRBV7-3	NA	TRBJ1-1	CASSLSGVNTEAFF	TGTGCCAGCAGCTTATCAGGGGTTAACACTGAAGCTTTCTTT
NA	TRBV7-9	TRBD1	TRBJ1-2	CASSWGTGGKVGYTF	TGTGCCAGCAGCTGGGGGACAGGGGGCAAGGTCGGCTACACCTTC
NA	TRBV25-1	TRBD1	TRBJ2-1	CASSEPGQGVEQFF	TGTGCCAGCAGTGAACCGGGACAGGGGGTTGAGCAGTTCTTC
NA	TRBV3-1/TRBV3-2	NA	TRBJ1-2	CASSQGPVANYGYTF	TGTGCCAGCAGCCAAGGGCCAGTAGCTAACTATGGCTACACCTTC
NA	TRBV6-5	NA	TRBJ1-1	CASRPPGVTEAFF	TGTGCCAGCAGACCTCCGGGGGTGACTGAAGCTTTCTTT
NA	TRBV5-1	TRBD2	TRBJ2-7	CASSPGTSGFNEQYF	TGCGCCAGCAGCCCAGGGACTAGCGGTTTCAACGAGCAGTACTTC